These T cell receptor beta chains were read from a single sample in a study of blood T cell repertoires in COVID-19. Generated by immunoSEQ multiplex PCR, the TCRdb table keeps only in-frame clones and is missing some. The sample comprises about 170,000 clones, around four fifths of which are singletons, and more than 7.5% rests with the top ten. The material sequenced was peripheral blood. These receptors originate from a man aged 35 to 55 who had recovered from COVID-19. Each CDR3 is given with its conserved first and last residue.

v_gene: TRBV4-3
j_gene: TRBJ2-1
CDR3aa: CASSQDARDSNEQFF

v_gene: TRBV7-2
j_gene: TRBJ1-5
CDR3aa: CASSLWSADSAQPQHF

v_gene: TRBV30
j_gene: TRBJ1-2
CDR3aa: CAWSGGGYGYTF

v_gene: TRBV14
j_gene: TRBJ1-6
CDR3aa: CASSQDRVTLHF

v_gene: TRBV6-5
j_gene: TRBJ2-1
CDR3aa: CASIKSGARYNEQFF

v_gene: TRBV7-3
j_gene: TRBJ1-3
CDR3aa: CASSPSAGAAGNTIYF

v_gene: TRBV30
j_gene: TRBJ2-7
CDR3aa: CAWSVRGGRNEQYF

v_gene: TRBV28
j_gene: TRBJ1-2
CDR3aa: CANGGRLDGYTF

v_gene: TRBV19
j_gene: TRBJ2-2
CDR3aa: CASRYRNTGELFF

v_gene: TRBV28
j_gene: TRBJ2-7
CDR3aa: CASSPLSPPYEQYF

v_gene: TRBV11-3
j_gene: TRBJ2-7
CDR3aa: CASSGSGQVSYEQYF

v_gene: TRBV16
j_gene: TRBJ1-4
CDR3aa: CASSLPGQTNEKLFF

v_gene: TRBV11-3
j_gene: TRBJ2-1
CDR3aa: CASSLGLAMEQFF

v_gene: TRBV7-3
j_gene: TRBJ1-6
CDR3aa: CASSPQGDNSPLHF

v_gene: TRBV27
j_gene: TRBJ2-2
CDR3aa: CASSFLAGALSTGELFF

v_gene: TRBV7-8
j_gene: TRBJ2-2
CDR3aa: CASSGDRGVTGELFF

v_gene: TRBV30
j_gene: TRBJ1-1
CDR3aa: CAWSQDYTEAFF

v_gene: TRBV30
j_gene: TRBJ1-1
CDR3aa: CAWSPPGGGNTEAFF

v_gene: TRBV5-8
j_gene: TRBJ2-5
CDR3aa: CASSLFNVPSRETQYF

v_gene: TRBV9
j_gene: TRBJ1-1
CDR3aa: CASSVDGAGTEAFF

v_gene: TRBV9
j_gene: TRBJ2-3
CDR3aa: CASRKSGAGTDTQYF

v_gene: TRBV10-2
j_gene: TRBJ2-7
CDR3aa: CASTPTGGTFEQYF

v_gene: TRBV7-2
j_gene: TRBJ2-3
CDR3aa: CASSLGGQDTQYF

v_gene: TRBV5-1
j_gene: TRBJ2-5
CDR3aa: CASSLDILEETQYF

v_gene: TRBV5-1
j_gene: TRBJ2-2
CDR3aa: CASSGGLQTGELFF

v_gene: TRBV5-4
j_gene: TRBJ1-4
CDR3aa: CASSRGGQRDEKLFF

v_gene: TRBV5-1
j_gene: TRBJ2-5
CDR3aa: CASSGGQGGETQYF

v_gene: TRBV11-2
j_gene: TRBJ2-2
CDR3aa: CASSLPTAGELFF

v_gene: TRBV9
j_gene: TRBJ2-2
CDR3aa: CASSGSGTRATGELFF

v_gene: TRBV7-9
j_gene: TRBJ2-1
CDR3aa: CASSLARDEQFF

v_gene: TRBV6-6
j_gene: TRBJ1-4
CDR3aa: CASSLERQNNEKLFF